These 18 T cell receptor beta chains were all obtained from the same sample, sequenced in a study of shared clonotypes between healthy human individuals. The data were produced by immunoSEQ multiplex PCR, yet TCRdb's version contains in-frame clones alone and is incomplete. Seen here are roughly 2.5 million clones, over 85% observed once, and the top ten hold more than 0.12%. Sample: naive CD4+ T cells sorted from blood. The subset denotes: CD45RA+ positively selected. The receptors originated from a man younger than 35 in good health.

As DNA, the CDR3 is TGTGCCAGCAGTGGGACAGGAACCTCTGGAAACACCATATATTTT. This sequence encodes CASSGTGTSGNTIYF. The V gene is TRBV2, the J gene TRBJ1-3, with 7 bases fitting TRBD1. Germline V gene data show CDR1 as SNHLY and CDR2 as FYNNEI. V gave up 4 bases and J gave up 0 bases; unmatched junction bases: 3. The CDR3 has 15 amino acids.

The V gene is TRBV6-1, the J gene TRBJ2-1; 7 bases are a match to TRBD1. CDR3 length: 13 amino acids. The V gene end was trimmed by 7 bases and the J gene end by 7 bases; junction bases not matched to a gene: 7. The V gene's germline CDR1 is MNHNS and CDR2 SASEGT. CDR3 sequence reads: CASNIRGMNEQFF. The CDR3 coding sequence is TGTGCCAGCAACATCAGGGGGATGAATGAGCAGTTCTTC.

This clone was detected only once. This rearrangement joins TRBV11-1 to TRBJ1-2, with D possibly matching TRBD1 (6 bases). Trimming stripped 5 bases from V and 8 bases from J, with 12 bases between. The V gene's germline CDR1 is SGHAT and CDR2 FQDESV (reference sequence). The length of the CDR3 is 12 residues. CDR3: CASSTNRAGYTF. The CDR3 coding sequence is TGTGCCAGCAGCACTAACAGGGCCGGCTACACCTTC.

The V and J genes are TRBV18 and TRBJ2-1, with TRBD2 identical over 9 bases. The germline CDR1 and CDR2 sequences are KGHSH and LQKENI. V trimming: 4 bases; J trimming: 7 bases; junction bases outside the gene matches: 5. This CDR3 is built from 14 residues. In nucleotides, the CDR3 is TGTGCCAGCTCACTTCTAGCGGGACCGAATGAGCAGTTCTTC. This encodes CASSLLAGPNEQFF.

The J gene is TRBJ2-2, the V gene TRBV14, with D perhaps matching TRBD2 (5 bases). Germline values: CDR1 SGHDN, CDR2 FVKESK. This CDR3 is built from 16 residues. V was clipped by 5 bases and J by 1 base, with 14 bases between them. CDR3 residues: CASSSREDLNTGELFF. CDR3 bases: TGTGCCAGCAGCTCCCGGGAAGACTTGAACACCGGGGAGCTGTTTTTT.

The CDR3 here is CASSFGAPSYEQYF. The CDR3, as DNA: TGTGCCAGCAGTTTCGGGGCCCCTTCCTACGAGCAGTACTTC. This rearrangement joins TRBV6-5 to TRBJ2-7; D might be TRBD1 or TRBD2, each matching 5 bases. Germline V lookup: CDR1 MNHEY, CDR2 SVGAGI. There are 14 residues in the CDR3. Trimming left V 4 bases short and J 1 base short, with 11 bases between.

In the case of this clone: The identical CDR3 is also encoded by other nucleotide sequences in the sample. The chain employs TRBV5-1 and TRBJ2-7; D gene ambiguous. Germline V CDR1 and CDR2: SGHRS, YFSETQ. The CDR3 totals 11 residues. Trimming left V 4 bases short and J 3 bases short, with 5 bases between. CDR3 nucleotide sequence: TGCGCCAGCAGCGAGGACTACGAGCAGTACTTC. Residues: CASSEDYEQYF.

The genes are TRBV19 and TRBJ1-5; perhaps TRBD1 as D (5 bases). The CDR3 runs to 14 residues. The V end lost 3 bases, the J end lost 11 bases, and 17 bases lay between the germline ends. The germline CDR1 and CDR2 sequences are LNHDA and SQIVND (reference sequence). CDR3 sequence: CASSMATVSPAQHF. Here the CDR3 DNA reads TGTGCCAGTAGTATGGCGACAGTGAGCCCAGCCCAGCATTTT.

This clone came up a few times. J is TRBJ1-1 and V is TRBV27; possibly TRBD1 for D (5 bases). Germline CDR1 and CDR2: MNHEY and SMNVEV (reference sequence). This CDR3 is 15 amino acids long. The V gene lost 6 bases and the J gene lost 2 bases, with 16 bases spanning the gap. For the CDR3, the DNA is TGTGCCAGCAGACGAAACGCAGGGATTAACACTGAAGCTTTCTTT. It translates to CASRRNAGINTEAFF.

With respect to this clone: This sample also contains other DNA sequences that code for the same CDR3. This rearrangement joins TRBV4-1 to TRBJ2-7, with D possibly TRBD1 on 5 matching bases. The CDR3 is 13 residues long. V was clipped by 0 bases and J by 4 bases, with 7 bases between them. The germline V gene encodes CDR1 MGHRA and CDR2 YSYEKL. CDR3 nucleotides: TGCGCCAGCAGCCAAGATGGGGCTTACGAGCAGTACTTC. Translating it yields CASSQDGAYEQYF.

V is TRBV4-3 and J is TRBJ2-7, with D tentatively TRBD1 (5 bases). Trimming pared 4 bases from V and 0 bases from J, leaving 13 bases between. The CDR3 is 15 residues long. Germline CDR1 is LGHNA and CDR2 is YSLEER. CDR3 in amino acids: CASSLSTARSYEQYF. CDR3 sequence (DNA): TGCGCCAGCAGCCTTTCGACAGCTCGCTCCTACGAGCAGTACTTC.

The chain links TRBV6-1 to TRBJ2-7; 7 bases match TRBD1. V gave up 4 bases and J gave up 6 bases; unmatched junction bases: 9. Germline values: CDR1 MNHNS, CDR2 SASEGT. This CDR3 is built from 14 residues. The CDR3 DNA follows: TGTGCCAGCAGTGGGGTTGACAGGGTAGGCGAGCAGTACTTC. The encoded protein is CASSGVDRVGEQYF.

The chain carries TRBV10-3 and TRBJ1-4; 9 bases map to TRBD1. J gave up 7 bases and V 3 bases, and 6 bases lay outside the gene matches. This CDR3 is built from 15 residues. CDR1 and CDR2 from the germline V gene are ENHRY and SYGVKD. The CDR3 is CAISDGTGSSEKLFF. The CDR3 bases are TGTGCCATCAGTGATGGGACAGGGTCAAGTGAAAAACTGTTTTTT.

The chain has TRBV5-4 and TRBJ2-1; no reliable D call. Germline V lookup: CDR1 SGHNT, CDR2 YYREEE (reference sequence). The CDR3 runs 13 residues. The V end was cut by 5 bases, the J end by 9 bases, with 15 bases between. CDR3 in DNA: TGTGCCAGCAGGTCCCTAGGTCGTGGTGAGCAGTTCTTC. This sequence encodes CASRSLGRGEQFF.

The V and J genes are TRBV30 and TRBJ1-3; possibly TRBD1 for D (5 bases). In germline, CDR1 is GTSNPN, CDR2 SVGIG (reference sequence). This CDR3 is built from 11 residues. Trimming took 8 bases from V and 6 from J, leaving 11 bases between them. CDR3 sequence (DNA): TGTGCCGCCGGGGGGGAAAACACCATATATTTT. Translation gives CAAGGENTIYF.

The rearrangement links TRBV12-5 to TRBJ2-3, with D perhaps matching TRBD2 (6 bases). The CDR3 is made up of 15 amino acids. V lost 0 bases and J 0 bases, leaving 7 bases between the germline ends. Germline CDR1 LGHNT, CDR2 FRNRAP. The CDR3 protein is CASGLVGGSTDTQYF. CDR3 bases: TGTGCTAGTGGTTTGGTTGGGGGGAGCACAGATACGCAGTATTTT.

The rearrangement links TRBV11-3 to TRBJ1-1, with a tentative D call TRBD1 (5 bases). The length of the CDR3 is 14 residues. V was cut by 3 bases and J by 1 base, with 9 bases left in between. In germline, CDR1 is SGHNT, CDR2 YENEEA. The CDR3 spells CASSLGVQNTEAFF. Written as DNA, the CDR3 is TGTGCCAGCAGCTTGGGGGTTCAGAACACTGAAGCTTTCTTT.

The chain has TRBV4-1 and TRBJ2-2; 8 nucleotides align to TRBD1. Trimming at V came to 3 bases and at J to 4 bases, leaving 10 bases not matched to a gene. This CDR3 contains 17 residues. Germline-derived CDR1 and CDR2 are MGHRA and YSYEKL. The CDR3 coding sequence is TGCGCCAGCAGCCATAAAACACAGGGGGAGGTCACCGGGGAGCTGTTTTTT. It encodes CASSHKTQGEVTGELFF.